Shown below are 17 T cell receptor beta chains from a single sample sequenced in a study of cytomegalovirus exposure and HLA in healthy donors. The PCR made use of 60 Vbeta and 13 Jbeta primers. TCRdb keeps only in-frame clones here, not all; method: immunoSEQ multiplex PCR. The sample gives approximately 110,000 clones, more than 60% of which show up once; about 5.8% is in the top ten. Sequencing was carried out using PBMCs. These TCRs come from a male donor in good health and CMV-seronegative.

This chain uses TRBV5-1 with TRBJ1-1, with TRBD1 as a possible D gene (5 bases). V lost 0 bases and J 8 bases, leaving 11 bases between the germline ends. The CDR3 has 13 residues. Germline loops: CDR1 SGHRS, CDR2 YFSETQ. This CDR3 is CASSLGDGGEAFF. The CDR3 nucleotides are TGCGCCAGCAGCTTGGGGGACGGGGGGGAAGCTTTCTTT.

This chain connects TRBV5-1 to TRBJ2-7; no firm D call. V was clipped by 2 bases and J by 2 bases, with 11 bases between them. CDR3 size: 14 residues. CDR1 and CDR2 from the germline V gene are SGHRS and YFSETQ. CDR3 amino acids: CASSFYSYPYEQYF. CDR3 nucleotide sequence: TGCGCCAGCAGCTTTTATAGCTACCCCTACGAGCAGTACTTC.

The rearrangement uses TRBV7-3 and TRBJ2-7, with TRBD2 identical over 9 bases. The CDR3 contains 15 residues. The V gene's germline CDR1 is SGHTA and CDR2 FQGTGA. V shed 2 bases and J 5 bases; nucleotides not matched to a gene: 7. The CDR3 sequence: CASSLLAGRSHEQYF. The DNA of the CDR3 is TGTGCCAGCAGCTTACTAGCGGGGAGGTCCCACGAGCAGTACTTC.

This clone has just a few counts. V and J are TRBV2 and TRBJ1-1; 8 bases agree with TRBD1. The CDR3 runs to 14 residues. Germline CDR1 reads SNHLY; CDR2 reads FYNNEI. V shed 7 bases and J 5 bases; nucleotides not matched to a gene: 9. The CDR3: CASTGTGLGTEAFF. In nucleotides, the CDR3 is TGTGCCAGCACGGGGACAGGTTTGGGGACTGAAGCTTTCTTT. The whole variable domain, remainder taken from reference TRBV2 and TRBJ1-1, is EPEVTQTPSHQVTQMGQEVILRCVPISNHLYFYWYRQILGQKVEFLVSFYNNEISEKSEIFDDQFSVERPDGSNFTLKIRSTKLEDSAMYFCASTGTGLGTEAFFGQGTRLTVV.

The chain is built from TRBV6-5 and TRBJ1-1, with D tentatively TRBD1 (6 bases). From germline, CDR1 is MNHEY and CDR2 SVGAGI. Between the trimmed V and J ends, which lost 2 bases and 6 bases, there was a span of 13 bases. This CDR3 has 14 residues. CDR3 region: CASSYVGGPSEAFF. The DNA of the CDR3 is TGTGCCAGCAGTTACGTCGGGGGGCCGTCTGAAGCTTTCTTT.

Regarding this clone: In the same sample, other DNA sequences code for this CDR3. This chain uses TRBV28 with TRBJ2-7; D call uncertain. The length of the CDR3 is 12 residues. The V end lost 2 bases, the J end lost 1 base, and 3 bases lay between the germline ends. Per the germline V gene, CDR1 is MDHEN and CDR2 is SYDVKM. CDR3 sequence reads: CASSLLSYEQYF. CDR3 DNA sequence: TGTGCCAGCAGTTTACTATCCTACGAGCAGTACTTC.

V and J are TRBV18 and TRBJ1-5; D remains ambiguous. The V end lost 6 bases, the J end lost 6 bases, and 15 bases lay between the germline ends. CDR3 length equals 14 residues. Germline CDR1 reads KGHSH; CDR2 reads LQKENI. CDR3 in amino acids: CASSESFAVQPQHF. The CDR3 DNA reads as TGTGCCAGCTCGGAGTCCTTCGCGGTTCAGCCCCAGCATTTT.

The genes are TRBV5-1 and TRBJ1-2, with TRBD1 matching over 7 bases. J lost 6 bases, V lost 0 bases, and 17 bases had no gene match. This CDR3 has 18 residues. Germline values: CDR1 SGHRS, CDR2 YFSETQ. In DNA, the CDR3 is TGCGCCAGCAGCTTGGTTCCCCGCGACAGGGTGGCGCCTGATGGCTACACCTTC. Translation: CASSLVPRDRVAPDGYTF.

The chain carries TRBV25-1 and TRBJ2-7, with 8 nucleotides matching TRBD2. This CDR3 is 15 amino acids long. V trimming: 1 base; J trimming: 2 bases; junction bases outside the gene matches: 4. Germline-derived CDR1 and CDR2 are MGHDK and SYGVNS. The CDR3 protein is CASSESLAGTYEQYF. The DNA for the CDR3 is TGTGCCAGCAGTGAATCTCTAGCGGGTACCTACGAGCAGTACTTC.

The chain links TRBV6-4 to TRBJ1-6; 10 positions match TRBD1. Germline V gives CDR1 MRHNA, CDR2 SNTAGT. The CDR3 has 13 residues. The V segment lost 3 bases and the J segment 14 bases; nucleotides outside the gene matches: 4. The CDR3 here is CASSEMTGGSLHF. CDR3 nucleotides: TGTGCCAGCAGTGAAATGACAGGGGGCTCCCTCCACTTT.

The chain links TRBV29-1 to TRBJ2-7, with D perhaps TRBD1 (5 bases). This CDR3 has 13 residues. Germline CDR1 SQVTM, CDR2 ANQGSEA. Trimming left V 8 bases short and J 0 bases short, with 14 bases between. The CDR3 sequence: CSFLGQSSYEQYF. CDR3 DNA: TGCAGCTTCCTGGGGCAGAGCTCCTACGAGCAGTACTTC.

The CDR3 loop reads CASSFSGVRPGSGTPYNEQFF. The CDR3 coding sequence is TGCGCCAGCAGCTTCTCTGGAGTGCGGCCAGGTAGCGGGACGCCCTACAATGAGCAGTTCTTC. The chain uses TRBV5-1 and TRBJ2-1, with TRBD2 matching over 8 bases. Germline CDR1 reads SGHRS; CDR2 reads YFSETQ. The trim removed 2 bases at V and 2 bases at J, leaving 21 bases unmatched. The CDR3 spans 21 residues.

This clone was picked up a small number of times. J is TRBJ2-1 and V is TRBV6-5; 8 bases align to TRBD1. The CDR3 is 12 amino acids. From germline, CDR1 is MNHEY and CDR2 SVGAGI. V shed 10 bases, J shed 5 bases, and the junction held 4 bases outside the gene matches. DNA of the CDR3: TGTGCCATCCAGGGGGCGAACAATGAGCAGTTCTTC. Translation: CAIQGANNEQFF.

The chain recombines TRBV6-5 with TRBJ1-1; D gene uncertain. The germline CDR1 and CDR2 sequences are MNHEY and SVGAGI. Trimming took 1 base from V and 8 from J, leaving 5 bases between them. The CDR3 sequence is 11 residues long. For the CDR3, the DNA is TGTGCCAGCAGTTACTGGGAGGAAGCTTTCTTT. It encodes CASSYWEEAFF.

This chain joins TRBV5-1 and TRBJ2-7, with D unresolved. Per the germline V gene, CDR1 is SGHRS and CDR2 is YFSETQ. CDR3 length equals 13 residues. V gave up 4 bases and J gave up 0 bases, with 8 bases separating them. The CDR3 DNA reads TGCGCCAGCAGCCGTGACAACTCCTACGAGCAGTACTTC. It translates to CASSRDNSYEQYF.

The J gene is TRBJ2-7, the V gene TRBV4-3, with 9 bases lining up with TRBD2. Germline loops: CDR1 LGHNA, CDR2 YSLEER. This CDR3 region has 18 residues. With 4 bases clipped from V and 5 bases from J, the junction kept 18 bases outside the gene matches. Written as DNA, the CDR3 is TGCGCCAGCAGCCGTCGATATGATATAGCGGGAGCAGAGGACGAGCAGTACTTC. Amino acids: CASSRRYDIAGAEDEQYF.

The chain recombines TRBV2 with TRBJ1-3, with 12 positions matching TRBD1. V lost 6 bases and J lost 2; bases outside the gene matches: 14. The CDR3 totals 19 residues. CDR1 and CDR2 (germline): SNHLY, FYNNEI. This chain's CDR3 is CASSTSGTGGPDPGNTIYF. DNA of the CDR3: TGTGCCAGCAGCACCTCCGGGACAGGGGGCCCGGACCCTGGAAACACCATATATTTT.